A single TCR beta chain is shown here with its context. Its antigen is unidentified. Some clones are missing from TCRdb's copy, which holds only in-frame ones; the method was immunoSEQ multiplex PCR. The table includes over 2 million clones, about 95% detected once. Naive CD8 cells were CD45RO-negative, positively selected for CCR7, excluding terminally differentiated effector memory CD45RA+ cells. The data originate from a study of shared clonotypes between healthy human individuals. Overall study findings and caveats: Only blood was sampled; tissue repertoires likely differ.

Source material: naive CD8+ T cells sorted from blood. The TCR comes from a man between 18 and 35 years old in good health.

The CDR3 loop is CASTTYQRGREDTQYF. The CDR3 DNA reads as TGTGCCAGCACTACCTACCAGCGGGGGAGGGAAGATACGCAGTATTTT. The rearrangement uses TRBV28 and TRBJ2-3; TRBD2 matches 8 bases. The CDR3 has 16 amino acids. After removal of 7 bases from V and 5 bases from J, the junction contained 14 bases not matched to a gene. Per the germline V gene, CDR1 is MDHEN and CDR2 is SYDVKM.